One and the same sample provided the 2 T cell receptor beta chains below, sequenced in a study of blood T cell repertoires in COVID-19 (dated by TCRdb to about 2020). The library was produced with the immunoSEQ multiplex PCR assay. This is the immuneACCESS table as TCRdb keeps it, with only in-frame sequences that have V and J called. A part of the clones is gone; compared with another copy, unresolved V genes explain less than half, and the rest is unexplained. Here the sample has approximately 44,000 clones; under 85% occur a single time. The ten largest account for roughly 30% of the sample. The sample taken for sequencing was peripheral blood. The receptors derive from a woman aged 80 or over with acute or convalescent COVID-19.

This chain connects TRBV27 to TRBJ2-7; tentative D call: TRBD2 (5 bases). Germline-derived CDR1 and CDR2 are MNHEY and SMNVEV (reference sequence). The CDR3 totals 14 residues. V was trimmed by 2 bases and J by 3 bases, leaving 11 bases between them. The CDR3 sequence is CASSLQRNYYEQYF. The CDR3 coding sequence is TGTGCCAGCAGTTTACAGCGGAATTACTACGAGCAGTACTTC.

V is TRBV11-2 and J is TRBJ2-3; 13 nucleotides line up with TRBD2. From germline, CDR1 is SGHAT and CDR2 FQNNGV. Trimming removed 8 bases from V and 5 bases from J; junction bases left unmatched: 16. The CDR3 contains 18 residues. CDR3 residues: CASSPVTSGRPWRDTQYF. CDR3 nucleotide sequence: TGTGCCAGCTCCCCTGTGACTAGCGGGAGGCCTTGGAGAGATACGCAGTATTTT. Full variable domain (rest looked up from reference TRBV11-2 and TRBJ2-3): EAGVAQSPRYKIIEKRQSVAFWCNPISGHATLYWYQQILGQGPKLLIQFQNNGVVDDSQLPKDRFSAERLKGVDSTLKIQPAKLEDSAVYLCASSPVTSGRPWRDTQYFGPGTRLTVL.